Here is one TCR beta chain with its context. Amplification of TCR beta CDR3 regions was performed using RNA transcripts as template. HTBI primers drove first-round RT-PCR of the TCR CDR3. Each CDR3 protein gets one entry after TCRdb re-called the multiplex PCR reads with MiXCR. In the table there are under 350,000 distinct CDR3 sequences, 15% to 20% of which are singletons. The data stem from a study of T cells in Graves' hyperthyroidism and ophthalmopathy. The CDR3 is 15 residues long. V dropped 3 bases and J dropped 7 bases, with 15 bases sitting between them. Per the germline V gene, CDR1 is LGHNA and CDR2 is YSLEER.

The source of this sequence is a woman aged 55-70 years with Graves' ophthalmopathy. The gene calls are TRBV4-3 and TRBJ1-4, with D possibly TRBD1 on 5 matching bases. The source material was blood. The CDR3 DNA reads as TGCGCCAGCAGCCAGGGACGCGGGCCGGCTGAAAAACTGTTTTTT. This translates into CASSQGRGPAEKLFF.